One sample yielded the 13 T cell receptor beta chains listed below, sequenced in a study of low-dose radiotherapy and immunotherapy resistance in tumors. Priming of first-strand cDNA relied on TRAV- and TRBV-specific primers (covering alpha and beta chains). With a constant-region primer and a V-primer adapter, TCRs were subjected to roughly 18 PCR cycles of amplification. TCRdb reprocessed the reads via MiXCR and lists one record per CDR3 protein. The data contain approximately 90,000 distinct CDR3 sequences, 9.4% of them seen just once; the ten biggest clones take up approximately 0.98%. Time point of the sample: before trial treatment. The sample consisted of PBMCs, taken before treatment. The receptors were sampled from a male donor with prostate cancer.

This chain connects TRBV30 to TRBJ2-3; weak D call: TRBD2 (6 bases). Trimming pared 7 bases from V and 5 bases from J, leaving 16 bases between. The CDR3 runs 13 residues. Germline values: CDR1 GTSNPN, CDR2 SVGIG (reference sequence). CDR3: CALGLGSRDTQYF. The DNA for the CDR3 is TGTGCCTTGGGACTGGGATCCCGAGATACGCAGTATTTT.

This clonotype was counted at least ten times. The chain has TRBV2 and TRBJ2-2, with 7 nucleotides matching TRBD2. V shed 3 bases and J 4 bases; nucleotides not matched to a gene: 5. Per germline, CDR1 SNHLY and CDR2 FYNNEI. The CDR3 consists of 15 residues. The CDR3 DNA follows: TGTGCCAGCAGTGAGGGACTACTGGGCACCGGGGAGCTGTTTTTT. Encoded protein: CASSEGLLGTGELFF.

Remarks on this clonotype: Since a far larger clone is one base different, this is likely a read error. The chain carries TRBV3-1 and TRBJ2-1; D not resolved. Germline V gene sequence: CDR1 LGHDT, CDR2 YNNKEL (reference sequence). CDR3 size: 18 residues. The ends were cut back, 4 bases at V and 10 bases at J, with 29 bases in the middle. The CDR3 region is CASSPPGRTTDLTYEQFF. CDR3 DNA: TGTGCCAGCAGCCCCCCTGGTCGGACCACTGATTTAACCTACGAGCAGTTCTTC.

This clonotype was seen repeatedly, ten times or more. The chain links TRBV7-9 to TRBJ1-1; TRBD1 agrees at 9 bases. The CDR3 totals 14 residues. Losses at the gene ends were 5 bases for V and 6 bases for J; bases not matched to a gene: 7. In germline, CDR1 is SEHNR, CDR2 FQNEAQ (reference sequence). The CDR3 DNA reads as TGTGCCAGCAGCCCCGGGACAGGGATAGCTGAAGCTTTCTTT. It is translated as CASSPGTGIAEAFF.

The sample holds many counts of this clonotype. V and J are TRBV28 and TRBJ2-5; 13 nucleotides line up with TRBD2. The germline V gene has CDR1 MDHEN and CDR2 SYDVKM. After removal of 6 bases from V and 5 bases from J, the junction contained 9 bases not matched to a gene. CDR3 length: 16 amino acids. For the CDR3, the DNA is TGTGCCAGCAGCCCCGCCGGGACTAGCGGGACTGAGACCCAGTACTTC. Translated: CASSPAGTSGTETQYF.

This clonotype has ten or more counts. The chain couples TRBV28 to TRBJ2-2, with TRBD1 matching 10 bases. With V trimmed by 7 bases and J by 7 bases, 9 bases remained unmatched. Germline V CDR1 and CDR2: MDHEN, SYDVKM. The CDR3 is 15 residues long. The CDR3 spells CASTKTGGYGGELFF. The CDR3 coding sequence is TGTGCCAGCACCAAGACAGGGGGCTATGGCGGGGAGCTGTTTTTT.

The table lists this clonotype with many counts. The chain is built from TRBV5-4 and TRBJ2-2; 10 bases are shared with TRBD2. This CDR3 has 16 amino acids. CDR1 SGHNT and CDR2 YYREEE come from the germline V gene (reference sequence). V was clipped by 4 bases and J by 5 bases; unmatched bases: 8. The CDR3 region is CASSPASGSMTGELFF. The CDR3 bases are TGTGCCAGCAGCCCGGCTAGCGGGAGTATGACCGGGGAGCTGTTTTTT.

This clonotype was detected ten times or more. The rearrangement uses TRBV28 and TRBJ2-7; 10 bases align to TRBD2. The CDR3 sequence is 14 residues long. With V trimmed by 5 bases and J by 1 base, 2 bases remained unmatched. Germline V gene lookup returns CDR1 MDHEN and CDR2 SYDVKM. The CDR3 DNA reads TGTGCCAGCAGTGTAGCGGGAGGATCCTACGAGCAGTACTTC. Translation: CASSVAGGSYEQYF.

This clonotype was found many times. The genes are TRBV7-9 and TRBJ2-7, with 9 bases aligning to TRBD1. There are 15 residues in the CDR3. V shed 2 bases and J 2 bases; nucleotides not matched to a gene: 4. Per the germline V gene, CDR1 is SEHNR and CDR2 is FQNEAQ (reference sequence). CDR3 coding DNA: TGTGCCAGCAGCTTACGTGGGACAGGGACCTACGAGCAGTACTTC. This codes for CASSLRGTGTYEQYF.

About this clonotype itself: At one boundary the junction diverges from the germline segment, which might be a read error. The chain has TRBV5-1 and TRBJ1-5; 10 nucleotides align to TRBD1. The CDR3 covers 15 residues. Germline values: CDR1 SGHRS, CDR2 YFSETQ. This CDR3 reads CARSLEGTGEQPQHF. In nucleotides, the CDR3 is TGCGCCAGAAGCTTGGAGGGGACAGGGGAACAGCCCCAGCATTTT. Looking up the rest from reference TRBV5-1 and TRBJ1-5 gives the full variable domain: KAGVTQTPRYLIKTRGQQVTLSCSPISGHRSVSWYQQTPGQGLQFLFEYFSETQRNKGNFPGRFSGRQFSNSRSEMNVSTLELGDSALYLCARSLEGTGEQPQHFGDGTRLSIL.

In its sample, this clonotype was seen many times. This chain links TRBV20-1 with TRBJ2-1; the match to TRBD2 covers 7 bases. After removal of 6 bases from V and 2 bases from J, the junction contained 10 bases not matched to a gene. Germline CDR1 DFQATT, CDR2 SNEGSKA (reference sequence). The CDR3 consists of 15 residues. The CDR3 region is CSAPGAGRTYNEQFF. For the CDR3, the DNA is TGCAGTGCCCCCGGAGCGGGAAGGACCTACAATGAGCAGTTCTTC.

The sample holds many counts of this clonotype. The V call is TRBV5-6, the J call TRBJ1-5, with a weak D call TRBD1 (6 bases). This CDR3 has 15 residues. In germline, CDR1 is SGHDT, CDR2 YYEEEE. Trimming took off 4 bases at V and 1 base at J, with 12 bases between the two ends. Here the CDR3 DNA reads TGTGCCAGCAGCGAACAGGGTCGGAGCAATCAGCCCCAGCATTTT. Amino acid sequence: CASSEQGRSNQPQHF.

This clonotype was counted many times. The chain links TRBV7-2 to TRBJ1-3, with D hard to call. This CDR3 comprises 15 residues. Trimming pared 1 base from V and 0 bases from J, leaving 7 bases between. CDR1 is SGHTA, CDR2 FQGNSA, per germline. The CDR3 region has the DNA TGTGCCAGCAGCTTAGTGGCATCCTCTGGAAACACCATATATTTT. Protein sequence: CASSLVASSGNTIYF.